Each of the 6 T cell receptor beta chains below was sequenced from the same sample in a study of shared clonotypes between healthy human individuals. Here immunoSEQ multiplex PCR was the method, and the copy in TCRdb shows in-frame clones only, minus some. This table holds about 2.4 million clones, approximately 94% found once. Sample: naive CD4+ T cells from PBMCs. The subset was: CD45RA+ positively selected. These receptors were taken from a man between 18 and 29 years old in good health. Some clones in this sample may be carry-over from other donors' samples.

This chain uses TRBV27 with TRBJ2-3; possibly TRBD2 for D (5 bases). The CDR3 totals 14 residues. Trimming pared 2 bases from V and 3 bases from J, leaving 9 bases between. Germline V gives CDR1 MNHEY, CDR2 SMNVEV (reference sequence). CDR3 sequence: CASSLRGRTDTQYF. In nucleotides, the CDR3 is TGTGCCAGCAGTTTAAGAGGGCGAACAGATACGCAGTATTTT.

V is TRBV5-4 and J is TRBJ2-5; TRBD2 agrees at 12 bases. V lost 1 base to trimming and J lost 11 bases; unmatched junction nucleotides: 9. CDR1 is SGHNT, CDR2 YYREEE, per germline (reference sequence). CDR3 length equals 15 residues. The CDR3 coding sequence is TGTGCCAGCAGCTTGCCGGGGGCTAGCGGGGGGGAGCAGTACTTC. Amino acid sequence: CASSLPGASGGEQYF.

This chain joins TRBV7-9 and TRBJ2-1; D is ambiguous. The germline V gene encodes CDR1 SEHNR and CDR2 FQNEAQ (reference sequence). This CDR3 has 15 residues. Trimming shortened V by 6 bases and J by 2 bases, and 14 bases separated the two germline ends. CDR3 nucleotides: TGTGCCAGCAGTTCTAACTTCGGACCCTACAATGAGCAGTTCTTC. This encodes CASSSNFGPYNEQFF.

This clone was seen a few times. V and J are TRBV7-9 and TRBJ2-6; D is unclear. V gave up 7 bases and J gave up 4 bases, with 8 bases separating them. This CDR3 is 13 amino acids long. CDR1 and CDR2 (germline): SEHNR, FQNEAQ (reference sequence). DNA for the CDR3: TGTGCCAGCATGTTTGTAGGGGCCAACGTCCTGACTTTC. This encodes CASMFVGANVLTF.

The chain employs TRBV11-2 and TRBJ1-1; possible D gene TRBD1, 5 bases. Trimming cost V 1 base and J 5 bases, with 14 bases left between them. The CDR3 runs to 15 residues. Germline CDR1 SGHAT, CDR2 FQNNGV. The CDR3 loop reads CASSLVVGVGTEAFF. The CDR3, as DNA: TGTGCCAGCAGCTTAGTCGTGGGGGTCGGAACTGAAGCTTTCTTT.

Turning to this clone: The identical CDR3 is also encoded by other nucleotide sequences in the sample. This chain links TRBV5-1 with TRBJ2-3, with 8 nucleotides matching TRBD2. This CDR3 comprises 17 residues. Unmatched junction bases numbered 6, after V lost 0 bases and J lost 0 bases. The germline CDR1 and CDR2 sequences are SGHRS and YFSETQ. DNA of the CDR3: TGCGCCAGCAGCTTGGGCCCAACTAGCGGAAGCACAGATACGCAGTATTTT. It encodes CASSLGPTSGSTDTQYF. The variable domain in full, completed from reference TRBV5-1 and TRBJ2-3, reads KAGVTQTPRYLIKTRGQQVTLSCSPISGHRSVSWYQQTPGQGLQFLFEYFSETQRNKGNFPGRFSGRQFSNSRSEMNVSTLELGDSALYLCASSLGPTSGSTDTQYFGPGTRLTVL.